This T cell receptor beta chain was recorded in a study of OX40 agonist ivuxolimab in advanced cancers. In the study overall: Ivuxolimab is a fully human IgG2 antibody that activates OX40 (CD134).

As to this clone: Its antigen remains unknown.

The CDR3 is 16 amino acids. CDR1 and CDR2 from the germline V gene are MNHEY and SMNVEV (reference sequence). Trimming removed 5 bases from V and 3 bases from J; junction bases left unmatched: 13. Method: immunoSEQ multiplex PCR; TCRdb's copy keeps in-frame clones and lacks some. This sample has 63,000 or so clones; 65% to 85% occur once, and the top ten carry 0.9% to 1.2%. Study-level findings and limits: At 0.1 to 3.0 mg/kg, clonal expansion of CD4+ and CD8+ blood T cells had occurred by week 6.

Excluded were patients having autoimmune disease history or systemic immunosuppression. The source is an adult with an advanced solid tumor such as melanoma, head and neck, liver or kidney cancer. The V gene is TRBV27, the J gene TRBJ2-7, with TRBD1 matching 7 bases. This specimen was CD4+ or CD8+ T cells sorted from blood, taken in a trial of the OX40 agonist ivuxolimab. The CDR3 protein is CASSQRGGLSVYEQYF. CDR3 coding DNA: TGTGCCAGCAGTCAGAGAGGGGGCCTAAGCGTCTACGAGCAGTACTTC.